This T cell receptor beta chain was profiled in a study of blood T cell repertoires in COVID-19. The wider study: Some COVID-19 samples were acute and others convalescent; all came from the United States, Italy and Spain.

The CDR3 is 18 residues long. Original processing notes: It was from reference gene primer amplification that nucleated cell counts were estimated. Profiled with immunoSEQ multiplex PCR; TCRdb holds only in-frame clones, not every one. That table is the source of V, J and clone size, and D and trimming were worked out from the DNA. The data contain roughly 190,000 clones, roughly four fifths of them seen just once; the ten biggest clones take up around 2.4%. The chain uses TRBV21-1 and TRBJ2-7; no DNA check was done on the table's D call, TRBD2. TRBV21-1 is deemed a pseudogene. The source is a human donor with acute or convalescent COVID-19. The donor label of this sample is uncertain. Sequenced: peripheral blood. The CDR3 DNA reads as TGTGCCAGGGGGCAGCCCGGTGAGGGACTATTTGGCTTCTACGAGCAGTACTTC. Protein product: CARGQPGEGLFGFYEQYF.